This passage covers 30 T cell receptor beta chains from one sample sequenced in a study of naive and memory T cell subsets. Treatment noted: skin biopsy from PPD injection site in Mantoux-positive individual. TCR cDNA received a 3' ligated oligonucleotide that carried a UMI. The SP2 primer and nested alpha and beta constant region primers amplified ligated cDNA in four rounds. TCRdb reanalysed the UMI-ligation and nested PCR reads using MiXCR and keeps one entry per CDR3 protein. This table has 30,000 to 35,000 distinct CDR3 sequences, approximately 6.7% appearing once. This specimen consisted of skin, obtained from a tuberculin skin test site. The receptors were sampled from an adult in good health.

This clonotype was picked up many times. CDR3 region: CASIKSAGYIYGYTF. The CDR3 nucleotides read TGTGCCAGCATAAAGTCGGCAGGGTACATTTATGGCTACACCTTC. The J gene is TRBJ1-2, the V gene TRBV6-6; possible D gene TRBD1, 5 bases. V shed 7 bases and J shed 5 bases, with 20 bases lying between them. The germline gives CDR1 MNHNY, CDR2 SVGAGI (reference sequence). CDR3 length equals 15 residues.

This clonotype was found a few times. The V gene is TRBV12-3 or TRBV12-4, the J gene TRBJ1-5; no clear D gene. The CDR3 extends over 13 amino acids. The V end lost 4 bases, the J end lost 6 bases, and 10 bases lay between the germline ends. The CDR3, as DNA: TGTGCCAGCAGTTCCAGTATTGTTCAGCCCCAGCATTTT. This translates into CASSSSIVQPQHF.

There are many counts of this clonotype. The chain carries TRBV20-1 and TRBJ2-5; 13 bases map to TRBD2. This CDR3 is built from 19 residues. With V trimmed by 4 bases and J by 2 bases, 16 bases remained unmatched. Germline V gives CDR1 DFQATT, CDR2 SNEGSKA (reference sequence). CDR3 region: CSATPWTSGGHANQETQYF. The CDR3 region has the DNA TGCAGTGCTACCCCTTGGACTAGCGGGGGCCACGCCAATCAAGAGACCCAGTACTTC.

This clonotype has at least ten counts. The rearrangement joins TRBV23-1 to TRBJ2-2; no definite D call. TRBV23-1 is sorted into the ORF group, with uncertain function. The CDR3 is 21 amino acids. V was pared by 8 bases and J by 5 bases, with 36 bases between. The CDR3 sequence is CASLAENLKQVPTLGTGELFF. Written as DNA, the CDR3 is TGCGCCAGCCTCGCGGAAAACCTGAAACAAGTACCGACTTTAGGGACCGGGGAGCTGTTTTTT.

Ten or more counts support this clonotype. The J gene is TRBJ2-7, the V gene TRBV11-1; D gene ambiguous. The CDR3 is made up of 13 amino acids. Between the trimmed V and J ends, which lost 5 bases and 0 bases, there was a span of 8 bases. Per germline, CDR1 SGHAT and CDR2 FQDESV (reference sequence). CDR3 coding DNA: TGTGCCAGCAGCGCCAGGACCTCCTACGAGCAGTACTTC. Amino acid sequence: CASSARTSYEQYF.

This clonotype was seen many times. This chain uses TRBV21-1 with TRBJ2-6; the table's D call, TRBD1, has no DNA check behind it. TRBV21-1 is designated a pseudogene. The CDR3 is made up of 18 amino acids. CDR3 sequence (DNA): TGTGCCAGCGGAGGACAGGGGGCGTCCCGGTCTGGGGCCAACGTCCTGACTTTC. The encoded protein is CASGGQGASRSGANVLTF.

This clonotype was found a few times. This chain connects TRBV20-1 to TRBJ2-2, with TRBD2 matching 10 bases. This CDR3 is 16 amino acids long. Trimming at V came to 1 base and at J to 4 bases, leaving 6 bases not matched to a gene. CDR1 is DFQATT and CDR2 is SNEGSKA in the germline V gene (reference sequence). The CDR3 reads CSARAASGGSTGELFF. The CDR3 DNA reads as TGCAGTGCTAGAGCTGCTAGCGGGGGAAGCACCGGGGAGCTGTTTTTT.

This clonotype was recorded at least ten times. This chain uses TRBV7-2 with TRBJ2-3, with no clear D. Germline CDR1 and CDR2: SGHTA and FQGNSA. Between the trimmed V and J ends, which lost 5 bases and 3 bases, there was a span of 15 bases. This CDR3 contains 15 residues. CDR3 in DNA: TGTGCCAGCAGCCCTTCCTACCTTCAGACAGATACGCAGTATTTT. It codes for CASSPSYLQTDTQYF.

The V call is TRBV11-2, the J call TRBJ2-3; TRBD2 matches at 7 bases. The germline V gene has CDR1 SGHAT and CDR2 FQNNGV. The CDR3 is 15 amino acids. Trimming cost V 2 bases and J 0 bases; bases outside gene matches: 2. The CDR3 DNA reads TGTGCCAGCAGCTTACGAGCGGGGAGCACAGATACGCAGTATTTT. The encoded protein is CASSLRAGSTDTQYF.

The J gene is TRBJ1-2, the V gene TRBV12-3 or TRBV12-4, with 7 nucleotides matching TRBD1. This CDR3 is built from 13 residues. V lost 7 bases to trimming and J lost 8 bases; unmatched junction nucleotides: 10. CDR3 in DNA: TGTGCCAGCACAGGGGGTCCCCTCTGGGGCTACACCTTC. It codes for CASTGGPLWGYTF.

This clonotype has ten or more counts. The CDR3 DNA is TGTGCCAGCAGTTCCCGGGACAGAGGAACCAATCAGCCCCAGCATTTT. It is translated as CASSSRDRGTNQPQHF. The chain employs TRBV12-3 or TRBV12-4 and TRBJ1-5, with TRBD1 matching 7 bases. After removal of 4 bases from V and 3 bases from J, the junction contained 9 bases not matched to a gene. The CDR3 runs 16 residues.

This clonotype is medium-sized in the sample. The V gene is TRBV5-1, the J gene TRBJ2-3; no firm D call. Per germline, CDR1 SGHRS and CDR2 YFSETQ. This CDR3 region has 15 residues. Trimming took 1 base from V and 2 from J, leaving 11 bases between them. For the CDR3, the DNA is TGCGCCAGCAGCTTGAGCTGGGGTAACACAGATACGCAGTATTTT. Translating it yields CASSLSWGNTDTQYF.

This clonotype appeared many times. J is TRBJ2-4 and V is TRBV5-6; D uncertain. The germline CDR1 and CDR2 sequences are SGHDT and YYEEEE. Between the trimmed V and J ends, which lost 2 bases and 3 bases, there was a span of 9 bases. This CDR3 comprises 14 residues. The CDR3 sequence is CASSLRMNKNIQYF. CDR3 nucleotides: TGTGCCAGCAGCTTAAGGATGAACAAAAACATTCAGTACTTC.

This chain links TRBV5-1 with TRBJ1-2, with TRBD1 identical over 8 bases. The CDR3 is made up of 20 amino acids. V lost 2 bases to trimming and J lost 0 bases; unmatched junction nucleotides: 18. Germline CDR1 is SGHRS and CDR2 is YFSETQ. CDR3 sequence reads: CASSFSGRGQGHRPNYGYTF. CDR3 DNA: TGCGCCAGCAGCTTTTCGGGCCGAGGACAGGGACATCGCCCTAACTATGGCTACACCTTC.

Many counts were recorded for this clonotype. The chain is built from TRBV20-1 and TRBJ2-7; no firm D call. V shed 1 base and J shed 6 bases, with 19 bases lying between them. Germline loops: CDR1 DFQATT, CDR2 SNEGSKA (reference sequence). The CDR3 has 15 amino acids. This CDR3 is CSARGHQDARFEQYF. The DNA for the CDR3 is TGCAGTGCTAGAGGGCACCAGGACGCCCGTTTCGAGCAGTACTTC.

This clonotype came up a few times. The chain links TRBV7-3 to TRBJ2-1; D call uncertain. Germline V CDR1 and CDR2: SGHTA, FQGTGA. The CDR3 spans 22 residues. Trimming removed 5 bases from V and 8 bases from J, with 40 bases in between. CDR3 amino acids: CASSRWTPRTLSGVPSYDEQFF. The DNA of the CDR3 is TGTGCCAGCAGCCGTTGGACCCCCCGTACCCTGAGTGGTGTACCATCTTACGATGAGCAGTTCTTC.

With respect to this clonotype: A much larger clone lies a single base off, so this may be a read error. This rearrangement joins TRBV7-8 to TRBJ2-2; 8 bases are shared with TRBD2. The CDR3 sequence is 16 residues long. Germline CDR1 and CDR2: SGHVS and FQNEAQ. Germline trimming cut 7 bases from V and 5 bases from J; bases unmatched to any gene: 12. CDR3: CASKRRGVDRTGELFF. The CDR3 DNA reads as TGTGCCAGCAAGCGGCGGGGGGTCGATCGAACCGGGGAGCTGTTTTTT. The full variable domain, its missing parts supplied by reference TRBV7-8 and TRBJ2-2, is GAGVSQSPRYKVAKRGQDVALRCDPISGHVSLFWYQQALGQGPEFLTYFQNEAQLDKSGLPSDRFFAERPEGSVSTLKIQRTQQEDSAVYLCASKRRGVDRTGELFFGEGSRLTVL.

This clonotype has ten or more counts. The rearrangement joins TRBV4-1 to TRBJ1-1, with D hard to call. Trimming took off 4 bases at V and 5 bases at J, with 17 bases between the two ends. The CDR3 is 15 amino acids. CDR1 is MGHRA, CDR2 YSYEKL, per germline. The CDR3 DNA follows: TGCGCCAGCAGCCCCACCCGCGGCGGTGGAACTGAAGCTTTCTTT. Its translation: CASSPTRGGGTEAFF.

The CDR3 is CASKEGLGYEQYF. In DNA form, the CDR3 reads TGTGCCAGCAAGGAGGGCCTAGGCTACGAGCAGTACTTC. This sequence joins TRBV27 and TRBJ2-7; D is possibly TRBD2 (6 bases). The CDR3 runs 13 residues. The V gene lost 7 bases and the J gene lost 3 bases, with 13 bases spanning the gap. Germline V lookup: CDR1 MNHEY, CDR2 SMNVEV (reference sequence).

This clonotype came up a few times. Here the CDR3 reads CSAMTSGGCSYEQYF. CDR3 DNA: TGCAGTGCTATGACTAGCGGGGGCTGCTCCTACGAGCAGTACTTC. V is TRBV20-1 and J is TRBJ2-7; 12 nucleotides align to TRBD2. CDR1 DFQATT and CDR2 SNEGSKA come from the germline V gene (reference sequence). J was trimmed by 0 bases and V by 4 bases; bases with no gene match: 4. CDR3 length equals 15 residues.

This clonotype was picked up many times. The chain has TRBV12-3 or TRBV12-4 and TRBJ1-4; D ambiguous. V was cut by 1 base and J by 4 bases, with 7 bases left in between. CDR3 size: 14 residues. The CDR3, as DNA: TGTGCCAGCAGTTTAGATCGGTTTAATGAAAAACTGTTTTTT. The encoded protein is CASSLDRFNEKLFF.

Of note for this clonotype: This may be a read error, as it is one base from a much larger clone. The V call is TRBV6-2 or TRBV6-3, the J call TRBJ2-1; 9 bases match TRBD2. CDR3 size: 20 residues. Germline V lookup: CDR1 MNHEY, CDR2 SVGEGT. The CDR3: CAGRYGVGRGGPYTQNEQFF. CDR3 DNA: TGTGCCGGCAGATACGGAGTCGGGCGGGGGGGCCCCTACACACAGAATGAGCAGTTCTTC.

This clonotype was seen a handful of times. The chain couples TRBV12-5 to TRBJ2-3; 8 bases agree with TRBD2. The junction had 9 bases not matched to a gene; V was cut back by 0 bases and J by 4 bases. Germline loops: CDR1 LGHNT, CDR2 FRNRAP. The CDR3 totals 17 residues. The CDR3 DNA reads TGTGCTAGTGGTTTGGTACCGCTAGCGGGTGGTGCAGATACGCAGTATTTT. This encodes CASGLVPLAGGADTQYF.

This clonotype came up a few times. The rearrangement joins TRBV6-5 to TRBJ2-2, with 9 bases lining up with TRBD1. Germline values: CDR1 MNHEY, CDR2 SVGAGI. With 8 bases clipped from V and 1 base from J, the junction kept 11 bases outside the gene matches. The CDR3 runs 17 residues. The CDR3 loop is CASQGRWTGENTGELFF. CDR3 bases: TGTGCCAGCCAAGGGAGGTGGACAGGGGAGAACACCGGGGAGCTGTTTTTT.

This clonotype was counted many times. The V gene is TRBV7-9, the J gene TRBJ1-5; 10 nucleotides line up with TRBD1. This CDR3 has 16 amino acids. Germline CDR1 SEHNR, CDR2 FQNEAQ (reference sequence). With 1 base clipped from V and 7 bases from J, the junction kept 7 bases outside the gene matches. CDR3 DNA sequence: TGTGCCAGCAGCTTAGGGGACAGGGGACTAGGGCAGCCCCAGCATTTT. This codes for CASSLGDRGLGQPQHF.

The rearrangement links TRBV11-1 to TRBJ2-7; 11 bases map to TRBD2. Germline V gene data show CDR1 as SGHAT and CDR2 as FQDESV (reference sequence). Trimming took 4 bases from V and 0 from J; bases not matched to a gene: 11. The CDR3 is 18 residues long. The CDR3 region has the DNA TGTGCCAGCAGCTCTGGGACTAGCGGATATAAGAGCTCCTACGAGCAGTACTTC. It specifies CASSSGTSGYKSSYEQYF.

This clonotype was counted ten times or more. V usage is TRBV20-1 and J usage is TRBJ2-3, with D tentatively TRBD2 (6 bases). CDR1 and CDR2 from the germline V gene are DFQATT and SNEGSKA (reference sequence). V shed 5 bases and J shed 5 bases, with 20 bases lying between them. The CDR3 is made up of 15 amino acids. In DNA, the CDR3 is TGCAGTGCTCCAGACCGGAGGGTCGCACAAGATACGCAGTATTTT. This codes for CSAPDRRVAQDTQYF.

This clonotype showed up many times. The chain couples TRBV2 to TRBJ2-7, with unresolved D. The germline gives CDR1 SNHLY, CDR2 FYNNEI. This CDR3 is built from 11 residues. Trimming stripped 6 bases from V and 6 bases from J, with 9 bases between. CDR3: CASSVPGEQYF. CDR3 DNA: TGTGCCAGCAGCGTCCCAGGCGAGCAGTACTTC.

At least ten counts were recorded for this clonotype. The CDR3 spells CASSPWSSRETQYF. The DNA for the CDR3 is TGTGCCAGCTCCCCCTGGTCTAGCAGAGAGACCCAGTACTTC. This chain connects TRBV18 to TRBJ2-5; tentatively, D is TRBD2 (5 bases). The CDR3 totals 14 residues. Looked up from germline, CDR1 is KGHSH and CDR2 is LQKENI. Trimming took off 6 bases at V and 4 bases at J, with 15 bases between the two ends.

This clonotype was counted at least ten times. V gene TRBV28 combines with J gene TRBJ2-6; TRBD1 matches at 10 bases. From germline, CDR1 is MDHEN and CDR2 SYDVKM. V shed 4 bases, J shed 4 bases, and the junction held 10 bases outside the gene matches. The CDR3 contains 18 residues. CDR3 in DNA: TGTGCCAGCAGTTACCCCGGGACAGGGGTAGCCGGGGCCAACGTCCTGACTTTC. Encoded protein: CASSYPGTGVAGANVLTF.